These 32 T cell receptor beta chains were all obtained from the same sample, sequenced in a study of patients and donors after allogeneic stem cell transplantation. MiXCR, applied by TCRdb to the RT-PCR reads, yields one record per CDR3 protein. The table records about 70,000 distinct CDR3 sequences, around 27% of them present only once. The specimen was blood, either unsorted or a sorted T cell fraction (not recorded which). The receptor set was obtained from a human donor who was either an allogeneic HSCT recipient or a stem cell or donor lymphocyte infusion donor (not recorded which). It is not recorded whose cells these are; they may come from a transplant donor.

This clonotype was found a few times. The CDR3: CAISGQETQYF. CDR3 DNA sequence: TGTGCCATCAGTGGGCAAGAGACCCAGTACTTC. V is TRBV10-3 and J is TRBJ2-5, with unresolved D. The CDR3 is 11 residues long. Germline values: CDR1 ENHRY, CDR2 SYGVKD. Trimming cost V 4 bases and J 2 bases, with 2 bases left between them.

This clonotype was observed many times. The rearrangement links TRBV10-3 to TRBJ1-5; 8 bases agree with TRBD1. CDR3 length equals 16 residues. The germline V gene encodes CDR1 ENHRY and CDR2 SYGVKD. V gave up 0 bases and J gave up 2 bases; unmatched junction bases: 3. The CDR3 here is CAISESADRGNQPQHF. CDR3 sequence (DNA): TGTGCCATCAGTGAGTCAGCGGACAGGGGCAATCAGCCCCAGCATTTT.

This clonotype has a handful of counts. V gene TRBV4-3 combines with J gene TRBJ1-4; 7 nucleotides agree with TRBD1. V shed 2 bases, J shed 7 bases, and the junction held 7 bases outside the gene matches. Per the germline V gene, CDR1 is LGHNA and CDR2 is YSLEER. This CDR3 is 15 amino acids long. In DNA form, the CDR3 reads TGCGCCAGCAGCCAATGGTCAGGGGGGGGTGAAAAACTGTTTTTT. Its translation is CASSQWSGGGEKLFF.

The V gene is TRBV7-9, the J gene TRBJ2-3, with unresolved D. CDR3 size: 15 residues. Per germline, CDR1 SEHNR and CDR2 FQNEAQ (reference sequence). V lost 1 base and J lost 0, with 8 bases in between. This chain's CDR3 is CASSLVAASTDTQYF. The CDR3 DNA follows: TGTGCCAGCAGCTTAGTTGCTGCTAGCACAGATACGCAGTATTTT.

The chain joins TRBV4-2 to TRBJ1-4; D gene uncertain. CDR1 LGHNA and CDR2 YNFKEQ come from the germline V gene. V was clipped by 5 bases and J by 8 bases, with 15 bases between them. The CDR3 loop spans 14 amino acids. CDR3 DNA: TGTGCCAGCAGCACCCCCCGGTTTGGGGAAAAACTGTTTTTT. Encoded protein: CASSTPRFGEKLFF.

This clonotype was observed a handful of times. The chain couples TRBV5-6 to TRBJ2-5; tentatively, D is TRBD2 (5 bases). The CDR3 loop spans 12 amino acids. CDR1 and CDR2 from the germline V gene are SGHDT and YYEEEE. V was shortened by 2 bases and J by 9 bases, with 11 bases between the two germline ends. The CDR3 DNA sequence: TGTGCCAGCAGCTTTCCCCCTAGCCCCCAGTACTTC. This encodes CASSFPPSPQYF.

This clonotype was counted only a few times. The rearrangement joins TRBV15 to TRBJ2-7; the match to TRBD1 covers 8 bases. The CDR3 sequence is 13 residues long. V lost 5 bases, J lost 6 bases, and 6 bases stayed unmatched. Looked up from germline, CDR1 is LNHNV and CDR2 is YYDKDF (reference sequence). CDR3 sequence (DNA): TGTGCCACCAGCGTAAGACAGGGGTCCGAGCAGTACTTC. Amino acids: CATSVRQGSEQYF.

The sample holds a few counts of this clonotype. V is TRBV10-3 and J is TRBJ1-5; 7 bases align to TRBD1. This CDR3 has 15 amino acids. J gave up 0 bases and V 6 bases, and 5 bases lay outside the gene matches. The germline gives CDR1 ENHRY, CDR2 SYGVKD. The chain's CDR3 is CAISTGTDSNQPQHF. CDR3 nucleotide sequence: TGTGCCATCAGCACCGGGACAGATAGCAATCAGCCCCAGCATTTT.

The chain recombines TRBV4-1 with TRBJ2-7; D remains unclear. The CDR3 has 14 residues. Per the germline V gene, CDR1 is MGHRA and CDR2 is YSYEKL. The V end was cut by 1 base, the J end by 2 bases, with 9 bases between. This CDR3 reads CASSQAVGPYEQYF. CDR3 nucleotide sequence: TGCGCCAGCAGCCAAGCCGTCGGACCCTACGAGCAGTACTTC.

This clonotype was seen a handful of times. The CDR3 spells CASSSGANIQYF. The CDR3 nucleotides are TGTGCCAGCAGCAGTGGGGCAAACATTCAGTACTTC. This chain connects TRBV2 to TRBJ2-4, with a tentative D call TRBD1 (5 bases). The CDR3 runs 12 residues. The germline gives CDR1 SNHLY, CDR2 FYNNEI. V lost 6 bases and J lost 6, with 9 bases in between.

The chain couples TRBV15 to TRBJ1-4; a weak D match, TRBD1 (6 bases). V was pared by 0 bases and J by 14 bases, with 22 bases between. The CDR3 runs to 16 residues. Germline V gives CDR1 LNHNV, CDR2 YYDKDF (reference sequence). The CDR3: CATSRDRPSQQGPLFF. In nucleotides, the CDR3 is TGTGCCACCAGCAGAGATCGCCCTTCACAGCAGGGGCCCCTGTTTTTT.

This clonotype was seen just once. The gene calls are TRBV29-1 and TRBJ2-5, with 9 bases matching TRBD2. The J segment lost 2 bases and the V segment lost 7 bases, leaving 17 bases of the junction unmatched. The V gene's germline CDR1 is SQVTM and CDR2 ANQGSEA. There are 17 residues in the CDR3. The CDR3 region has the DNA TGCAGCGCCGAGGCTAGCGGGACCCGGGTATTGCAAGAGACCCAGTACTTC. Translating gives CSAEASGTRVLQETQYF.

The genes are TRBV15 and TRBJ2-5; a possible D gene is TRBD1 (5 bases). This CDR3 is 15 amino acids long. The V end was cut by 2 bases, the J end by 1 base, with 11 bases between. Germline assignment: CDR1 LNHNV and CDR2 YYDKDF (reference sequence). The CDR3 here is CATSRIDRFQETQYF. Here the CDR3 DNA reads TGTGCCACCAGCAGAATAGACAGATTCCAAGAGACCCAGTACTTC. The complete variable domain, with remaining parts taken from reference TRBV15 and TRBJ2-5, reads DAMVIQNPRYQVTQFGKPVTLSCSQTLNHNVMYWYQQKSSQAPKLLFHYYDKDFNNEADTPDNFQSRRPNTSFCFLDIRSPGLGDTAMYLCATSRIDRFQETQYFGPGTRLLVL.

This clonotype turned up a few times. V usage is TRBV9 and J usage is TRBJ1-1; no clear D gene. Germline CDR1 SGDLS, CDR2 YYNGEE. The V and J ends lost 4 bases and 3 bases respectively, with 13 bases between them. CDR3 size: 14 residues. CDR3: CASSPYTADTEAFF. CDR3 DNA sequence: TGTGCCAGCAGCCCATACACGGCCGACACTGAAGCTTTCTTT.

This clonotype was counted ten times or more. This chain links TRBV7-2 with TRBJ1-4; D possibly corresponds to TRBD1 (5 bases). Trimming removed 4 bases from V and 3 bases from J, with 12 bases in between. Germline V CDR1 and CDR2: SGHTA, FQGNSA. The CDR3 runs to 15 residues. Written as DNA, the CDR3 is TGTGCCAGCAGCTATGGGGGGAATCCTAATGAAAAACTGTTTTTT. Encoded protein: CASSYGGNPNEKLFF.

V and J are TRBV5-1 and TRBJ2-7; D not resolved. The CDR3 is 13 residues long. V was cut by 7 bases and J by 2 bases, with 13 bases left in between. CDR1 is SGHRS, CDR2 YFSETQ, per germline. The CDR3 sequence is CASAFPDTYEQYF. The CDR3 DNA sequence: TGCGCCAGCGCATTCCCCGACACCTACGAGCAGTACTTC.

Only a few counts were recorded for this clonotype. The chain employs TRBV5-5 and TRBJ2-2, with D maybe TRBD2 (6 bases). In germline, CDR1 is SGHKS, CDR2 YYEKEE (reference sequence). The V end lost 4 bases, the J end lost 6 bases, and 10 bases lay between the germline ends. The CDR3 totals 13 residues. CDR3 nucleotide sequence: TGTGCCAGCAGCCCAGCGGGTCCCGGGGAGCTGTTTTTT. This encodes CASSPAGPGELFF.

The rearrangement uses TRBV6-2 or TRBV6-3 and TRBJ1-1; D perhaps matches TRBD1 (6 bases). Germline CDR1 reads MNHEY; CDR2 reads SVGEGT. There are 15 residues in the CDR3. V shed 6 bases and J shed 2 bases, with 16 bases lying between them. The CDR3 DNA follows: TGTGCCAGCAGACTACAGGGCAAATTTAACACTGAAGCTTTCTTT. This sequence encodes CASRLQGKFNTEAFF.

The CDR3 region has the DNA TGCAGCGCCAAGAGGTACGAGCAGTACTTC. Its protein is CSAKRYEQYF. V usage is TRBV20-1 and J usage is TRBJ2-7, with D unresolved. CDR1 DFQATT and CDR2 SNEGSKA come from the germline V gene (reference sequence). The CDR3 length is 10 residues.

The V and J genes are TRBV20-1 and TRBJ2-7; no clear D. The V end lost 1 base, the J end lost 6 bases, and 4 bases lay between the germline ends. In germline, CDR1 is DFQATT, CDR2 SNEGSKA (reference sequence). The CDR3 covers 10 residues. The CDR3 is CSARGGEQYF. For the CDR3, the DNA is TGCAGTGCTAGAGGGGGCGAGCAGTACTTC.

This chain links TRBV5-1 with TRBJ1-1; 7 bases fit TRBD1. The CDR3 contains 17 residues. Germline V gene sequence: CDR1 SGHRS, CDR2 YFSETQ. Unmatched junction bases numbered 11, after V lost 0 bases and J lost 3 bases. This chain's CDR3 is CASSLAQGQLLYTEAFF. CDR3 sequence (DNA): TGCGCCAGCAGCTTGGCCCAGGGACAGCTCCTTTACACTGAAGCTTTCTTT. Together with reference TRBV5-1 and TRBJ1-1, the CDR3 gives the full variable domain: KAGVTQTPRYLIKTRGQQVTLSCSPISGHRSVSWYQQTPGQGLQFLFEYFSETQRNKGNFPGRFSGRQFSNSRSEMNVSTLELGDSALYLCASSLAQGQLLYTEAFFGQGTRLTVV.

The sample holds a few counts of this clonotype. The chain combines TRBV10-3 with TRBJ2-5; 8 bases agree with TRBD1. J lost 2 bases, V lost 3 bases, and 11 bases had no gene match. The CDR3 totals 17 residues. Looked up from germline, CDR1 is ENHRY and CDR2 is SYGVKD. CDR3 residues: CAISEGVRGRNQETQYF. The CDR3 nucleotides read TGTGCCATCAGTGAAGGCGTCAGGGGGCGGAATCAAGAGACCCAGTACTTC.

This clonotype was recorded only once. The chain recombines TRBV5-1 with TRBJ2-1; no reliable D call. Trimming shortened V by 0 bases and J by 2 bases, and 6 bases separated the two germline ends. Germline V CDR1 and CDR2: SGHRS, YFSETQ. This CDR3 is built from 14 residues. In nucleotides, the CDR3 is TGCGCCAGCAGCTTGGCTTGGGCCTACAATGAGCAGTTCTTC. It translates to CASSLAWAYNEQFF.

The chain recombines TRBV16 with TRBJ1-2; maybe TRBD1 (5 bases). The CDR3 extends over 16 amino acids. CDR1 and CDR2 from the germline V gene are KGHSY and FQNENV. With 2 bases removed from V and 0 bases from J, the gap between germline ends came to 13 bases. The CDR3 loop is CASSQARAAPNYGYTF. The CDR3, as DNA: TGTGCCAGCAGCCAAGCCAGGGCAGCACCTAACTATGGCTACACCTTC.

This clonotype was seen more than once but under ten times. The rearrangement joins TRBV7-2 to TRBJ2-5, with unresolved D. V dropped 1 base and J dropped 1 base, with 4 bases sitting between them. Germline CDR1 is SGHTA and CDR2 is FQGNSA. The CDR3 sequence is 13 residues long. CDR3 protein: CASSLVSQETQYF. Written as DNA, the CDR3 is TGTGCCAGCAGCTTAGTCAGCCAAGAGACCCAGTACTTC.

The V and J genes are TRBV6-5 and TRBJ2-5; D unresolved. Germline CDR1 is MNHEY and CDR2 is SVGAGI. Trimming took 0 bases from V and 5 from J, leaving 16 bases between them. The CDR3 is made up of 16 amino acids. CDR3: CASSYSFLQIKETQYF. CDR3 DNA sequence: TGTGCCAGCAGTTACTCGTTTCTACAGATAAAGGAGACCCAGTACTTC.

The V and J genes are TRBV6-5 and TRBJ2-2; 8 bases map to TRBD1. Germline CDR1 MNHEY, CDR2 SVGAGI. CDR3 length: 16 residues. Germline trimming cut 6 bases from V and 4 bases from J; bases unmatched to any gene: 10. CDR3 sequence (DNA): TGTGCCAGCAGCAGGGACAGGTGGGGGGCCACCGGGGAGCTGTTTTTT. Encoded protein: CASSRDRWGATGELFF.

The chain joins TRBV6-6 to TRBJ1-1, with 7 bases identical to TRBD1. Germline values: CDR1 MNHNY, CDR2 SVGAGI (reference sequence). The CDR3 has 14 residues. V was pared by 6 bases and J by 3 bases, with 7 bases of the junction left unmatched. For the CDR3, the DNA is TGTGCCAGCAGCCCCGACAGGGTGTACACTGAAGCTTTCTTT. It encodes CASSPDRVYTEAFF.

This sequence joins TRBV6-2 or TRBV6-3 and TRBJ1-1, with D hard to call. Per the germline V gene, CDR1 is MNHEY and CDR2 is SVGEGT. V shed 6 bases and J shed 5 bases, with 22 bases lying between them. The CDR3 extends over 16 amino acids. The CDR3, as DNA: TGTGCCAGCAGCACATTAACGATAGGCGAAGGAACTGAAGCTTTCTTT. It codes for CASSTLTIGEGTEAFF.

The rearrangement joins TRBV19 to TRBJ2-5; D may be TRBD1 or TRBD2 (5 bases each). Trimming pared 5 bases from V and 1 base from J, leaving 8 bases between. CDR1 is LNHDA and CDR2 is SQIVND in the germline V gene (reference sequence). The CDR3 contains 13 residues. The CDR3 DNA reads TGTGCCAGTAGTTACGGGACCCAAGAGACCCAGTACTTC. It encodes CASSYGTQETQYF.

This clonotype was detected a few times. The chain combines TRBV5-6 with TRBJ1-1; D uncertain. The CDR3 has 17 amino acids. Germline V gene sequence: CDR1 SGHDT, CDR2 YYEEEE. V was trimmed by 7 bases and J by 0 bases, leaving 22 bases between them. In nucleotides, the CDR3 is TGTGCCAGCTCCACGATACGCCAGAGCCAACTGAACACTGAAGCTTTCTTT. It yields the protein CASSTIRQSQLNTEAFF.

The chain couples TRBV5-1 to TRBJ2-7; D unresolved. Trimming removed 4 bases at V and 5 bases at J, with 10 bases between. Germline V gives CDR1 SGHRS, CDR2 YFSETQ. CDR3 size: 12 residues. The CDR3 is CASSQSPHEQYF. CDR3 DNA: TGCGCCAGCAGCCAGTCCCCCCACGAGCAGTACTTC.